One sample yielded the 29 T cell receptor beta chains listed below, sequenced in a study of shared clonotypes between healthy human individuals. The data were produced by immunoSEQ multiplex PCR, yet TCRdb's version contains in-frame clones alone and is incomplete. The profile shows about 600,000 clones, roughly 97% of them singletons. The sequenced material came from naive CD4+ T cells sorted from blood. Subset in this sample: CD45RA+ positively selected. These receptors all come from a woman aged 30 to 39 in good health.

The chain's CDR3 is CAGPTGGNEKLFF. The DNA for the CDR3 is TGTGCCGGACCGACAGGGGGTAATGAAAAACTGTTTTTT. The chain carries TRBV5-8 and TRBJ1-4, with 9 bases identical to TRBD1. From germline, CDR1 is SGHTS and CDR2 YDEGEE. The CDR3 spans 13 residues. The V and J ends lost 10 bases and 4 bases, in that order; junction bases with no gene match: 5.

The chain combines TRBV29-1 with TRBJ2-1; 13 bases are a match to TRBD2. Germline trimming cut 4 bases from V and 9 bases from J; bases unmatched to any gene: 3. Looked up from germline, CDR1 is SQVTM and CDR2 is ANQGSEA. The CDR3 is 13 amino acids. The CDR3 reads CSVVRTSGSEQFF. CDR3 DNA: TGCAGCGTTGTAAGGACTAGCGGGAGTGAGCAGTTCTTC.

The rearrangement joins TRBV29-1 to TRBJ2-7, with TRBD2 identical over 15 bases. From germline, CDR1 is SQVTM and CDR2 ANQGSEA. J gave up 2 bases and V 4 bases, and 3 bases lay outside the gene matches. This CDR3 is built from 15 residues. The CDR3 here is CSVGTSGRAAYEQYF. The CDR3 nucleotides read TGCAGCGTTGGGACTAGCGGGAGGGCCGCCTACGAGCAGTACTTC.

This rearrangement joins TRBV19 to TRBJ1-5; no clear D gene. Trimming left V 5 bases short and J 0 bases short, with 8 bases between. The germline CDR1 and CDR2 sequences are LNHDA and SQIVND (reference sequence). This CDR3 spans 14 amino acids. The CDR3 DNA follows: TGTGCCAGTAGTCCCCGATATAGCAATCAGCCCCAGCATTTT. This encodes CASSPRYSNQPQHF.

The gene calls are TRBV15 and TRBJ1-2; D remains ambiguous. V dropped 0 bases and J dropped 5 bases, with 16 bases sitting between them. The CDR3 contains 16 residues. Per the germline V gene, CDR1 is LNHNV and CDR2 is YYDKDF (reference sequence). The CDR3 region has the DNA TGTGCCACCAGCAGAGATAACGGCGGCCGTGGGTATGGCTACACCTTC. Its protein is CATSRDNGGRGYGYTF. Full variable domain (missing parts from reference TRBV15 and TRBJ1-2): DAMVIQNPRYQVTQFGKPVTLSCSQTLNHNVMYWYQQKSSQAPKLLFHYYDKDFNNEADTPDNFQSRRPNTSFCFLDIRSPGLGDTAMYLCATSRDNGGRGYGYTFGSGTRLTVV.

The chain couples TRBV15 to TRBJ2-5, with 10 bases that match TRBD2. V dropped 0 bases and J dropped 5; count of bases not matched to a gene: 6. In germline, CDR1 is LNHNV, CDR2 YYDKDF (reference sequence). This CDR3 is built from 16 residues. CDR3 sequence: CATSRDQAGGRETQYF. DNA of the CDR3: TGTGCCACCAGCAGAGATCAAGCGGGAGGGCGGGAGACCCAGTACTTC.

The J gene is TRBJ1-2, the V gene TRBV9; 10 nucleotides align to TRBD1. V dropped 4 bases and J dropped 4; count of bases not matched to a gene: 4. Germline lookup yields CDR1 SGDLS and CDR2 YYNGEE. The CDR3 runs 14 residues. The CDR3 sequence is CASSPGTGAYGYTF. CDR3 bases: TGTGCCAGCAGCCCCGGGACAGGGGCCTATGGCTACACCTTC.

Only one count was recorded for this clone. This chain uses TRBV7-9 with TRBJ2-1; D possibly uses TRBD1 or TRBD2 (6 bases each). Germline CDR1 is SEHNR and CDR2 is FQNEAQ (reference sequence). The V and J ends lost 2 bases and 2 bases respectively, with 16 bases between them. The CDR3 runs 17 residues. For the CDR3, the DNA is TGTGCCAGCAGCTTACTGGGGGGCAGGGAGGCCTACAATGAGCAGTTCTTC. This translates into CASSLLGGREAYNEQFF.

This sequence joins TRBV5-4 and TRBJ2-3, with a weak D call TRBD1 (6 bases). In germline, CDR1 is SGHNT, CDR2 YYREEE (reference sequence). Trimming cost V 0 bases and J 0 bases, with 11 bases left between them. The CDR3 length is 16 residues. DNA of the CDR3: TGTGCCAGCAGCTTGGCCGGGACACCAAGCACAGATACGCAGTATTTT. Translated: CASSLAGTPSTDTQYF.

The V gene is TRBV15, the J gene TRBJ1-1; 10 nucleotides line up with TRBD1. CDR1 is LNHNV and CDR2 is YYDKDF in the germline V gene (reference sequence). The CDR3 consists of 18 residues. The V gene end was trimmed by 1 base and the J gene end by 0 bases; junction bases not matched to a gene: 8. DNA of the CDR3: TGTGCCACCAGCAGAGTCTGGGACAGGGGCTCTCTGAACACTGAAGCTTTCTTT. Its translation: CATSRVWDRGSLNTEAFF.

The CDR3 sequence: CASLRGSNEQFF. The CDR3 DNA reads as TGTGCCAGCCTCAGGGGGAGCAATGAGCAGTTCTTC. The genes are TRBV28 and TRBJ2-1; TRBD1 matches at 7 bases. Per germline, CDR1 MDHEN and CDR2 SYDVKM. CDR3 length: 12 amino acids. After removal of 8 bases from V and 6 bases from J, the junction contained 4 bases not matched to a gene.

V and J are TRBV6-1 and TRBJ2-7, with D possibly matching TRBD2 (6 bases). The CDR3 contains 14 residues. With 4 bases removed from V and 2 bases from J, the gap between germline ends came to 12 bases. Looked up from germline, CDR1 is MNHNS and CDR2 is SASEGT. The CDR3 reads CASSARGIPYEQYF. The CDR3 nucleotides are TGTGCCAGCAGTGCGCGCGGGATCCCCTACGAGCAGTACTTC.

V usage is TRBV30 and J usage is TRBJ1-2; the D gene is possibly TRBD1 (5 bases). Germline values: CDR1 GTSNPN, CDR2 SVGIG (reference sequence). The CDR3 spans 13 residues. V lost 2 bases to trimming and J lost 5 bases, with 12 bases between them. Here the CDR3 DNA reads TGTGCCTGGAGTTATCGCCAGGGTTATGGCTACACCTTC. Residues: CAWSYRQGYGYTF.

The chain links TRBV10-3 to TRBJ2-7, with TRBD2 matching 9 bases. Germline CDR1 ENHRY, CDR2 SYGVKD. CDR3 length: 17 amino acids. V was pared by 0 bases and J by 5 bases, with 11 bases of the junction left unmatched. In DNA, the CDR3 is TGTGCCATCAGTGAGTCCGTCGGACTAGCGCTGACTGACGAGCAGTACTTC. This codes for CAISESVGLALTDEQYF.

V gene TRBV14 combines with J gene TRBJ2-5; TRBD2 agrees at 9 bases. With the DNA end fitting TRBJ2-7 better, the J assignment may be wrong. The CDR3 runs to 15 residues. CDR1 and CDR2 from the germline V gene are SGHDN and FVKESK. CDR3 DNA sequence: TGTGCCAGCAGCCAAGATGGCGGGAGGGCCAACGAGCAGTACTTC. This sequence encodes CASSQDGGRANEQYF.

This rearrangement joins TRBV19 to TRBJ2-7; D possibly matches TRBD1 or TRBD2 (5 bases each). V shed 8 bases and J shed 1 base, with 9 bases lying between them. Germline V gene lookup returns CDR1 LNHDA and CDR2 SQIVND (reference sequence). The CDR3 sequence is 12 residues long. The DNA of the CDR3 is TGTGCCAGTCGGGGCCATTCCTACGAGCAGTACTTC. Amino acids: CASRGHSYEQYF.

This clone has only one observation. Here the CDR3 reads CASSPTGTSGLPYEQYF. The CDR3 nucleotides read TGTGCCAGCAGCCCGACCGGGACTAGCGGGCTTCCCTACGAGCAGTACTTC. The V and J genes are TRBV11-2 and TRBJ2-7, with 12 bases identical to TRBD2. The CDR3 is 17 residues long. V was pared by 5 bases and J by 2 bases, with 10 bases of the junction left unmatched. CDR1 is SGHAT, CDR2 FQNNGV, per germline.

The chain links TRBV19 to TRBJ1-3; D is unclear. V dropped 8 bases and J dropped 4 bases, with 12 bases sitting between them. Germline V gives CDR1 LNHDA, CDR2 SQIVND (reference sequence). CDR3 length: 13 residues. For the CDR3, the DNA is TGTGCCAGTGCCATCGGCTTCGGAAACACCATATATTTT. Residues: CASAIGFGNTIYF.

This chain joins TRBV7-9 and TRBJ2-5, with D possibly being TRBD2 (6 bases). The germline V gene encodes CDR1 SEHNR and CDR2 FQNEAQ (reference sequence). V lost 7 bases and J 4 bases, leaving 19 bases between the germline ends. The CDR3 consists of 15 residues. In DNA, the CDR3 is TGTGCCAGCACCCTATGGGGGGAGTATGGAGAGACCCAGTACTTC. This sequence encodes CASTLWGEYGETQYF.

The CDR3 region has the DNA TGCGCCAGCAGCCGCACGAGCGGGAGCGGCTCCGGGGAGCTGTTTTTT. It specifies CASSRTSGSGSGELFF. The rearrangement joins TRBV5-1 to TRBJ2-2, with 8 bases aligning to TRBD2. Germline assignment: CDR1 SGHRS and CDR2 YFSETQ. The CDR3 consists of 16 residues. With V trimmed by 4 bases and J by 6 bases, 11 bases remained unmatched.

The chain carries TRBV10-3 and TRBJ2-3, with 7 nucleotides matching TRBD2. This CDR3 has 15 residues. J was trimmed by 0 bases and V by 6 bases; bases with no gene match: 6. Germline V gives CDR1 ENHRY, CDR2 SYGVKD. The CDR3 here is CAISPGLTSTDTQYF. The CDR3 DNA reads as TGTGCCATCAGCCCGGGACTAACTAGCACAGATACGCAGTATTTT.

The rearrangement uses TRBV5-1 and TRBJ2-7, with D possibly matching TRBD2 (5 bases). The CDR3 contains 15 residues. From germline, CDR1 is SGHRS and CDR2 YFSETQ. V dropped 2 bases and J dropped 0 bases, with 12 bases sitting between them. CDR3 nucleotides: TGCGCCAGCAGCTTCTCCGGGGATAGCTCCTACGAGCAGTACTTC. Its translation is CASSFSGDSSYEQYF.

The genes are TRBV11-2 and TRBJ1-4; D uncertain. CDR1 SGHAT and CDR2 FQNNGV come from the germline V gene. Between the trimmed V and J ends, which lost 1 base and 2 bases, there was a span of 14 bases. This CDR3 region has 17 residues. DNA of the CDR3: TGTGCCAGCAGCTTAGGGACCCCTCGGAGTACTAATGAAAAACTGTTTTTT. This gives the protein CASSLGTPRSTNEKLFF.

As concerns this clone: The same CDR3 also results from other DNA sequences found in this sample. The gene calls are TRBV2 and TRBJ2-5; either TRBD1 or TRBD2 may fit D (6 bases each). Germline values: CDR1 SNHLY, CDR2 FYNNEI. The V gene lost 6 bases and the J gene lost 4 bases, with 9 bases spanning the gap. This CDR3 comprises 12 residues. The CDR3 sequence is CASRQGGETQYF. The CDR3 bases are TGTGCCAGCAGACAGGGAGGAGAGACCCAGTACTTC.

J is TRBJ1-5 and V is TRBV28; 8 nucleotides agree with TRBD1. V dropped 5 bases and J dropped 5; count of bases not matched to a gene: 8. CDR1 MDHEN and CDR2 SYDVKM come from the germline V gene. The CDR3 consists of 15 residues. The CDR3 here is CASSRTGTNDQPQHF. For the CDR3, the DNA is TGTGCCAGCAGTAGGACAGGGACTAACGATCAGCCCCAGCATTTT.

V usage is TRBV18 and J usage is TRBJ1-1; TRBD1 might be the D (5 bases). With 3 bases removed from V and 11 bases from J, the gap between germline ends came to 16 bases. CDR3 length equals 13 residues. Germline loops: CDR1 KGHSH, CDR2 LQKENI. CDR3 amino acids: CASSPSRDFEAFF. CDR3 bases: TGTGCCAGCTCACCCAGCAGGGACTTTGAGGCTTTCTTT.

This chain links TRBV6-1 with TRBJ1-2, with TRBD1 as a possible D gene (5 bases). Trimming took 1 base from V and 5 from J, leaving 17 bases between them. This CDR3 comprises 16 residues. Germline-derived CDR1 and CDR2 are MNHNS and SASEGT. The CDR3 nucleotides are TGTGCCAGCAGTGAAGGGCAGGGATGGGGTGGGTATGGCTACACCTTC. Its protein product is CASSEGQGWGGYGYTF.

V is TRBV29-1 and J is TRBJ2-3; weak D call: TRBD2 (5 bases). CDR1 and CDR2 from the germline V gene are SQVTM and ANQGSEA. The CDR3 is 11 amino acids. The V and J ends lost 4 bases and 4 bases respectively, with 6 bases between them. Written as DNA, the CDR3 is TGCAGCGTTGGAGCGGCAGATACGCAGTATTTT. Translated: CSVGAADTQYF.

V and J are TRBV27 and TRBJ2-5; 14 nucleotides line up with TRBD2. The J call may be wrong; the DNA end is better matched by TRBJ2-7. CDR1 and CDR2 from the germline V gene are MNHEY and SMNVEV (reference sequence). The CDR3 runs 16 residues. This CDR3 is CASSPRGTSGSHEQYF. CDR3 DNA: TGTGCCAGCAGTCCCCGAGGGACTAGCGGGAGCCACGAGCAGTACTTC.